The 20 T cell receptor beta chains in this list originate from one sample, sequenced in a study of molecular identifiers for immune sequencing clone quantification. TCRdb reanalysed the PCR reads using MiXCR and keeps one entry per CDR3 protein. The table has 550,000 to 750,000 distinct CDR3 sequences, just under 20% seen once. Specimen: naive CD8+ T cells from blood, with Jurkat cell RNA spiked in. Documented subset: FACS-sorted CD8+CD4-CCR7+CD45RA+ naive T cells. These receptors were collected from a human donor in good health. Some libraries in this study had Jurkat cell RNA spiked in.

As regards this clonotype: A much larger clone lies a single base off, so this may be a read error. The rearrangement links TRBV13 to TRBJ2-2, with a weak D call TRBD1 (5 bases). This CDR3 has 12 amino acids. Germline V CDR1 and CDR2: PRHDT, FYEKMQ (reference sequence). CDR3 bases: TGTGCCGGCAGCCCCCAGGGCGGGGAGCTGTTTTTT. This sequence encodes CAGSPQGGELFF. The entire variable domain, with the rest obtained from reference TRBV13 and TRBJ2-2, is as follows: AAGVIQSPRHLIKEKRETATLKCYPIPRHDTVYWYQQGPGQDPQFLISFYEKMQSDKGSIPDRFSAQQFSDYHSELNMSSLELGDSALYFCAGSPQGGELFFGEGSRLTVL.

CDR3 nucleotide sequence: TGTGCCAGCAGTTTATCGGGCGGAAGCTCTGGAAACACCATATATTTT. Protein: CASSLSGGSSGNTIYF. The rearrangement links TRBV27 to TRBJ1-3; unclear D gene. Germline CDR1 and CDR2: MNHEY and SMNVEV (reference sequence). This CDR3 region has 16 residues. V dropped 0 bases and J dropped 0 bases, with 9 bases sitting between them.

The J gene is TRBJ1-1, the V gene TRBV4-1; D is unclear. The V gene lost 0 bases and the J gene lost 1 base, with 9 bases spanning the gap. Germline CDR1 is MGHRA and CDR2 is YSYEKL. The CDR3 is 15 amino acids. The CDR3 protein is CASSQDPAGNTEAFF. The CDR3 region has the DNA TGCGCCAGCAGCCAAGATCCGGCGGGGAACACTGAAGCTTTCTTT.

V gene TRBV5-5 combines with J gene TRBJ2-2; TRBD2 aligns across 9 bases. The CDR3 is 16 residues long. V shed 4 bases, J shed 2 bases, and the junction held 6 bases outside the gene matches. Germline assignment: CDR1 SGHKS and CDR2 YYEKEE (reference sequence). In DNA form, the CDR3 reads TGTGCCAGCAGCACGATAGCGGGAGAAAACACCGGGGAGCTGTTTTTT. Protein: CASSTIAGENTGELFF.

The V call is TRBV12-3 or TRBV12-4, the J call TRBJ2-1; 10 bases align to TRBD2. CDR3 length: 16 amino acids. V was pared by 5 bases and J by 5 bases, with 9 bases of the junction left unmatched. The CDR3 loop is CASSPGGTSAHNEQFF. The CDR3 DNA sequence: TGTGCCAGCAGTCCAGGAGGGACTAGCGCCCACAATGAGCAGTTCTTC.

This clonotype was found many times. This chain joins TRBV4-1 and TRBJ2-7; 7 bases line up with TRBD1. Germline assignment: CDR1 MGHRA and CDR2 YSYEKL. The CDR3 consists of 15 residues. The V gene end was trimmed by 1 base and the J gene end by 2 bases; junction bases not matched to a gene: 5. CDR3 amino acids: CASSQVNRGAYEQYF. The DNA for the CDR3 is TGCGCCAGCAGCCAAGTTAACAGGGGCGCCTACGAGCAGTACTTC.

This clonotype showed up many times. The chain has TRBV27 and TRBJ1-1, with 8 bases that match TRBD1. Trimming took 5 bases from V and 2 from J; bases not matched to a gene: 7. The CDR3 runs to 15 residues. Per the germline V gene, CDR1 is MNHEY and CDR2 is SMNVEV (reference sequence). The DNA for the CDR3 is TGTGCCAGCAGTCTCCGACAGGGGTCAAACACTGAAGCTTTCTTT. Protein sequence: CASSLRQGSNTEAFF.

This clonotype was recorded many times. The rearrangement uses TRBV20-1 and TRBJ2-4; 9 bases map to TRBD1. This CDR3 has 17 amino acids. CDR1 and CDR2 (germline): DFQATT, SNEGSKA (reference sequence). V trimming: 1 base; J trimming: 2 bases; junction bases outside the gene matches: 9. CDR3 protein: CSARGTGVDFPKNIQYF. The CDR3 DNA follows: TGCAGTGCTAGAGGGACAGGGGTTGATTTTCCCAAAAACATTCAGTACTTC.

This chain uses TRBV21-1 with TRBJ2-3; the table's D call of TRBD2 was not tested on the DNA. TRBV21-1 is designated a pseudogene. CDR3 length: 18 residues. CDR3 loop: CASTSQLGTSGRGDTQYF. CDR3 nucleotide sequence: TGTGCCAGCACAAGCCAACTCGGGACTAGCGGACGAGGGGATACGCAGTATTTT.

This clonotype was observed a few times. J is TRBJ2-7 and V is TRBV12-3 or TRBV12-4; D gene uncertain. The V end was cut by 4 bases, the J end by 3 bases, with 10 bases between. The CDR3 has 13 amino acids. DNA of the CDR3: TGTGCCAGCAGTTCTTGGGGTCTCTACGAGCAGTACTTC. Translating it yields CASSSWGLYEQYF.

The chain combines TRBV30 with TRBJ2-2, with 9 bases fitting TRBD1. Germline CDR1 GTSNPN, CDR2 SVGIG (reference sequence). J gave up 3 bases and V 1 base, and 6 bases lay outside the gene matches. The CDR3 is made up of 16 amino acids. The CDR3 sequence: CAWSAWDREDTGELFF. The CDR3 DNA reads TGTGCCTGGAGTGCCTGGGACAGGGAGGACACCGGGGAGCTGTTTTTT.

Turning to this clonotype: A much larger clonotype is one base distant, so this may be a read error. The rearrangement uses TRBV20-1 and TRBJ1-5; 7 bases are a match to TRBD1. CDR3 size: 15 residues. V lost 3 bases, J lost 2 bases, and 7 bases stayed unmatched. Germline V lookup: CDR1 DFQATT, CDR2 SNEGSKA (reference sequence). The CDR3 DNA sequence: TGCAGTGCTAGCGACAGGGTGTTGGGCAATCAGCCCCAGCATTTT. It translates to CSASDRVLGNQPQHF.

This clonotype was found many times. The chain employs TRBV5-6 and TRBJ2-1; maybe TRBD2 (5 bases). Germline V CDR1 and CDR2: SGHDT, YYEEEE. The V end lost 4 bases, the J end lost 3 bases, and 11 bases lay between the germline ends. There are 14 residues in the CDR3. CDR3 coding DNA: TGTGCCAGCAGCCCTGAGCGGAACTACAATGAGCAGTTCTTC. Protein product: CASSPERNYNEQFF. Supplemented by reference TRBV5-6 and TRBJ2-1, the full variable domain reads DAGVTQSPTHLIKTRGQQVTLRCSPKSGHDTVSWYQQALGQGPQFIFQYYEEEERQRGNFPDRFSGHQFPNYSSELNVNALLLGDSALYLCASSPERNYNEQFFGPGTRLTVL.

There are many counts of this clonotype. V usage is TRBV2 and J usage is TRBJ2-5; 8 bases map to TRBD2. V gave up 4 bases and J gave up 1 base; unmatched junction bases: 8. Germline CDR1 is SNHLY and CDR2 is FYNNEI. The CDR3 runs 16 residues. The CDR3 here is CASSGGGGRLQETQYF. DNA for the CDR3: TGTGCCAGCAGTGGCGGGGGCGGGAGGCTCCAAGAGACCCAGTACTTC.

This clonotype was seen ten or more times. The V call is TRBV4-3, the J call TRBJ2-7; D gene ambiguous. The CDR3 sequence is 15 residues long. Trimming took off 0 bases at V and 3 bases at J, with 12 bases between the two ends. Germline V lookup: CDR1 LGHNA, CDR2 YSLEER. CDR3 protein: CASSQEADFVYEQYF. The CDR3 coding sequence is TGCGCCAGCAGCCAAGAAGCTGACTTCGTCTACGAGCAGTACTTC.

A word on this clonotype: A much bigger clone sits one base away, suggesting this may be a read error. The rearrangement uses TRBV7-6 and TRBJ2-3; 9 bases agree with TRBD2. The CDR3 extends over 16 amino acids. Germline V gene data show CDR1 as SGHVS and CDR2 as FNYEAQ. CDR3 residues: CPSSAGLARSTDTQYF. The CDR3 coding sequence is TGTCCCAGCAGCGCCGGACTAGCGCGCAGCACAGATACGCAGTATTTT.

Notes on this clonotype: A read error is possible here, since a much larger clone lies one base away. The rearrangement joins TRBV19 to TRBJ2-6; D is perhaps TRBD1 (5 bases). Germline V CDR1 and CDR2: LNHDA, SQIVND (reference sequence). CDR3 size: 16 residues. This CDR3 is CASSIVGSSGANVRTF. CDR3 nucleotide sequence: TGTGCCAGTAGTATAGTAGGAAGCTCTGGGGCCAACGTCCGGACTTTC.

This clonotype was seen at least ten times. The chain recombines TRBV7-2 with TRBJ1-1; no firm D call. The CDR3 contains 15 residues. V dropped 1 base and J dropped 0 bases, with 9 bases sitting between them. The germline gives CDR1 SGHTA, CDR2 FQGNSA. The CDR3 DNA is TGTGCCAGCAGCTTAGGAGGGCTTCTGAACACTGAAGCTTTCTTT. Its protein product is CASSLGGLLNTEAFF.

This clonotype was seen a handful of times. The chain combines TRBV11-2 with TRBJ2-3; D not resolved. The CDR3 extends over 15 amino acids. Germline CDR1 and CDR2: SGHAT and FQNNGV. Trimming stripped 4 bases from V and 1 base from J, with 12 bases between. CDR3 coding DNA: TGTGCCAGCAGCTCCTACAGCTGGGGCACAGATACGCAGTATTTT. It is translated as CASSSYSWGTDTQYF.

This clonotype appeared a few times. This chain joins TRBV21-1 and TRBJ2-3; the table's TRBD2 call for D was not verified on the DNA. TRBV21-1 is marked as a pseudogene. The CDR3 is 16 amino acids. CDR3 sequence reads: CASSKGGREGTDTQYF. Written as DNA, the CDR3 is TGTGCCAGCAGCAAAGGTGGGCGGGAGGGGACAGATACGCAGTATTTT.